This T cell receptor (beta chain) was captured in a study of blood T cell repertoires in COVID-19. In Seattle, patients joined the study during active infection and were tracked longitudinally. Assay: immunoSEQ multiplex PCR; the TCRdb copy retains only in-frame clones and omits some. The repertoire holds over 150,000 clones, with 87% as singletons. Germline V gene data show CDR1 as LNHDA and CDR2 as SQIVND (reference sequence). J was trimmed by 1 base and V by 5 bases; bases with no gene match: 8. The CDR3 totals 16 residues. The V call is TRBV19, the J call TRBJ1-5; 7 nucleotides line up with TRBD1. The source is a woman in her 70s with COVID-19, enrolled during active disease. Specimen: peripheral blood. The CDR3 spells CASSRQGVGSNQPQHF. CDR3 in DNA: TGTGCCAGTAGTCGTCAGGGGGTGGGAAGCAATCAGCCCCAGCATTTT.